These T cell receptor beta chains were read from a single sample in a study of control samples from healthy donors and cancer patients. Assay used: immunoSEQ multiplex PCR; TCRdb lists only in-frame clones, some missing. This sample has over 55,000 clones, with approximately 90% found just once. The sequenced material came from PBMCs. These receptors were obtained from a young man with colorectal cancer. Each CDR3 is given with its conserved first and last residue. D genes are given only for firm matches. Rows give clone size only sometimes, using once, few, many, or a class for an expanded clone.

V gene	D gene	clone size	J gene	CDR3 protein	CDR3 DNA
TRBV9	NA	NA	TRBJ1-5	CASSLRESNQPQHF	TGTGCCAGCAGTCTTAGGGAGAGCAATCAGCCCCAGCATTTT
TRBV11-2	NA	once	TRBJ1-1	CASSLGWGMNTEAFF	TGTGCCAGCAGCCTTGGTTGGGGCATGAACACTGAAGCTTTCTTT
TRBV9	NA	NA	TRBJ2-2	CASSWENTGELFF	TGTGCCAGCAGCTGGGAGAACACCGGGGAGCTGTTTTTT
TRBV21-1	NA	NA	TRBJ1-5	CASSKRRGRKPQHF	TGTGCCAGCAGCAAAAGGAGGGGGCGCAAGCCCCAGCATTTT
TRBV5-1	NA	NA	TRBJ1-1	CASSPVAGNTEAFF	TGCGCCAGCAGCCCCGTGGCCGGGAACACTGAAGCTTTCTTT
TRBV4-1	TRBD2	NA	TRBJ2-1	CASSQVRTSGGSNEQFF	TGCGCCAGCAGCCAAGTTCGAACTAGCGGGGGCTCCAATGAGCAGTTCTTC
TRBV7-2	TRBD2	NA	TRBJ2-2	CASSPQTSGGTNTGELFF	TGTGCCAGCAGCCCCCAGACTAGCGGGGGGACGAACACCGGGGAGCTGTTTTTT
TRBV10-1	TRBD1	NA	TRBJ1-2	CASSEGQDYGYTF	TGCGCCAGCAGTGAAGGACAGGACTATGGCTACACCTTC
TRBV4-2	NA	NA	TRBJ2-7	CASSQGHEYGPDEQYF	TGTGCCAGCAGCCAGGGACACGAGTACGGGCCCGACGAGCAGTACTTC
TRBV28	TRBD1	NA	TRBJ1-2	CASSLDRTYGYTF	TGTGCCAGCAGTTTGGACAGGACTTATGGCTACACCTTC
TRBV25-1	NA	NA	TRBJ2-7	CASMDAQGGEQYF	TGTGCCAGCATGGACGCCCAGGGGGGCGAGCAGTACTTC
TRBV24-1	TRBD1	once	TRBJ2-3	CATSETKVTGGADTQYF	TGTGCCACCAGTGAAACGAAGGTCACAGGGGGCGCAGATACGCAGTATTTT
TRBV5-1	NA	once	TRBJ1-6	CASSPQAGFLTPLHF	TGCGCCAGCAGCCCCCAAGCCGGGTTTTTGACACCCCTCCACTTT
TRBV19	TRBD2	NA	TRBJ2-1	CASSPGLAGGSYNEQFF	TGTGCCAGTAGTCCGGGACTAGCGGGGGGATCTTACAATGAGCAGTTCTTC
TRBV7-2	TRBD2	NA	TRBJ2-2	CASSLAVGLVSELFF	TGTGCCAGCAGCTTAGCTGTGGGACTAGTCTCGGAGCTGTTTTTT
TRBV30	NA	NA	TRBJ2-6	CAWNGDGANVLTF	TGTGCCTGGAACGGGGACGGGGCCAACGTCCTGACTTTC
TRBV7-9	NA	once	TRBJ1-1	CASSFEGRTEAFF	TGTGCCAGCAGCTTTGAGGGGAGGACTGAAGCTTTCTTT
TRBV7-2	TRBD2	NA	TRBJ2-3	CASSPWGGFSDTQYF	TGTGCCAGCAGCCCTTGGGGGGGGTTCTCAGATACGCAGTATTTT
TRBV9	NA	NA	TRBJ1-1	CASSAMSTVHTEAFF	TGTGCCAGCAGCGCAATGTCGACAGTCCACACTGAAGCTTTCTTT
TRBV2	TRBD2	NA	TRBJ2-1	CASSARTSGGAYNEQFF	TGTGCCAGCAGTGCTAGGACTAGCGGGGGGGCCTACAATGAGCAGTTCTTC
TRBV6-6	NA	NA	TRBJ2-6	CASALRGGGANVLTF	TGTGCCAGCGCTCTCAGGGGCGGTGGGGCCAACGTCCTGACTTTC
TRBV15	NA	NA	TRBJ1-2	CATSRGGLRDGPNYGYTF	TGTGCCACCAGCAGAGGGGGCCTCAGGGACGGCCCTAACTATGGCTACACCTTC
TRBV7-6	TRBD1	NA	TRBJ1-2	CASSSMTGAFYGYTF	TGTGCCAGCAGCTCAATGACAGGGGCCTTCTATGGCTACACCTTC
TRBV11-2	NA	NA	TRBJ1-4	CASSLRDREEKLFF	TGTGCCAGCAGCTTAAGGGACCGGGAAGAAAAACTGTTTTTT
TRBV19	TRBD1	NA	TRBJ1-3	CASSMLQGPGNTIYF	TGTGCCAGTAGCATGCTACAGGGGCCCGGAAACACCATATATTTT
TRBV6-5	NA	NA	TRBJ2-3	CASSRGGPTSDTQYF	TGTGCCAGCAGTCGTGGGGGTCCAACTTCAGATACGCAGTATTTT
TRBV20-1	NA	once	TRBJ2-2	CSASDPTNTGELFF	TGCAGTGCTAGTGACCCGACGAACACCGGGGAGCTGTTTTTT
TRBV5-4	NA	NA	TRBJ1-1	CASSLVGDLAEAFF	TGTGCCAGCAGCTTGGTCGGGGATTTGGCTGAAGCTTTCTTT
TRBV5-6	NA	NA	TRBJ2-7	CASSSIHDFDYEQYF	TGTGCCAGCAGCTCGATACATGACTTCGATTACGAGCAGTACTTC
TRBV10-3	TRBD1	NA	TRBJ1-4	CAINAGGLDEKLFF	TGTGCCATCAATGCAGGGGGGTTGGATGAAAAACTGTTTTTT
TRBV19	TRBD1	NA	TRBJ2-3	CASADRGRDTQYF	TGTGCCAGTGCGGACAGGGGAAGAGATACGCAGTATTTT
TRBV5-8	TRBD1	NA	TRBJ1-6	CASSWGGGRDSPLHF	TGTGCCAGCAGCTGGGGAGGGGGCAGGGATTCACCCCTCCACTTT
TRBV19	NA	NA	TRBJ2-3	CASSQSASTDTQYF	TGTGCCAGTAGTCAAAGTGCTAGCACAGATACGCAGTATTTT
TRBV4-3	TRBD1	NA	TRBJ1-2	CASSQSGTGSGYTF	TGCGCCAGCAGCCAATCCGGGACAGGGTCCGGCTACACCTTC
TRBV2	NA	once	TRBJ1-5	CASSVVSNQPQHF	TGTGCCAGCAGTGTGGTTAGCAATCAGCCCCAGCATTTT
TRBV6-6	TRBD2	NA	TRBJ2-1	CASGRGGYNEQFF	TGTGCCAGCGGGCGGGGGGGCTACAATGAGCAGTTCTTC
TRBV5-8	TRBD2	few	TRBJ2-5	CASSLLGLAGSYQETQYF	TGTGCCAGCAGCTTGCTAGGACTAGCGGGCTCGTACCAAGAGACCCAGTACTTC
TRBV2	NA	NA	TRBJ1-2	CASIGVLNYGYTF	TGTGCCAGCATAGGGGTTCTTAACTATGGCTACACCTTC
TRBV11-2	NA	NA	TRBJ1-6	CASSSEGIYSPLHF	TGTGCCAGCAGCTCGGAGGGCATTTATTCACCCCTCCACTTT
TRBV5-6	NA	NA	TRBJ1-1	CASSFPGAQNTEAFF	TGTGCCAGCAGCTTCCCGGGGGCGCAGAACACTGAAGCTTTCTTT
TRBV3-1/TRBV3-2	NA	NA	TRBJ1-3	CASSETGSGNTIYF	TGTGCCAGCAGCGAGACAGGCTCTGGAAACACCATATATTTT
TRBV5-6	NA	NA	TRBJ1-6	CASSLGDFNSPLHF	TGTGCCAGCAGCTTGGGGGACTTCAATTCACCCCTCCACTTT
TRBV19	TRBD1	once	TRBJ1-1	CASTVDRGPNTEAFF	TGTGCCAGTACCGTCGACAGGGGGCCAAACACTGAAGCTTTCTTT
TRBV30	TRBD1	NA	TRBJ2-7	CAWRRGQGIVDEQYF	TGTGCCTGGAGGAGGGGACAGGGGATTGTGGACGAGCAGTACTTC
TRBV19	NA	NA	TRBJ1-2	CASSIDTPRGYTF	TGTGCCAGTAGTATCGACACCCCGAGGGGCTACACCTTC
TRBV5-4	NA	NA	TRBJ1-2	CASSTDRANYGYTF	TGTGCCAGCAGCACAGACAGAGCTAACTATGGCTACACCTTC
TRBV11-2	NA	NA	TRBJ2-7	CASSLDPAYEQYF	TGTGCCAGCAGCTTAGATCCGGCCTACGAGCAGTACTTC